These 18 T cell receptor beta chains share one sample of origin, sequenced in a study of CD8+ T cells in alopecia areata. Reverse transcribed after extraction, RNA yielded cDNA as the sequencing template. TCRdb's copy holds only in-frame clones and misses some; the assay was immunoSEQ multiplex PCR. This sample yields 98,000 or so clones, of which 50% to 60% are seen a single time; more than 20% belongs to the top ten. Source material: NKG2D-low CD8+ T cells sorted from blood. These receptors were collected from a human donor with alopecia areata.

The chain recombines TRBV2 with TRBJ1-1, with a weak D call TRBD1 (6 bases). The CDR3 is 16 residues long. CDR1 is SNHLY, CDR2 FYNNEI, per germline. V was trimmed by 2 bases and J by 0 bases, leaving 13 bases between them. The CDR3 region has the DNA TGTGCCAGCAGTGAATTAGAGGGGGAGATGAACACTGAAGCTTTCTTT. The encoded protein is CASSELEGEMNTEAFF.

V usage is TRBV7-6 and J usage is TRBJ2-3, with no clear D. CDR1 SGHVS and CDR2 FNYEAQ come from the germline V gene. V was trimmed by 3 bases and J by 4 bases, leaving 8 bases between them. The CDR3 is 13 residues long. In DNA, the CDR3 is TGTGCCAGCAGCTTTGGTGGTGCAGATACGCAGTATTTT. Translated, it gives CASSFGGADTQYF.

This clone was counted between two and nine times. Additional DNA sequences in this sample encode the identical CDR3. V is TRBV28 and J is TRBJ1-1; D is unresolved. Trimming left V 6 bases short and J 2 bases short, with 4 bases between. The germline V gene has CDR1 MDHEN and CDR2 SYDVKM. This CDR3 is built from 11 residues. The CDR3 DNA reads TGTGCCAGCAGCCGAAACACTGAAGCTTTCTTT. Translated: CASSRNTEAFF.

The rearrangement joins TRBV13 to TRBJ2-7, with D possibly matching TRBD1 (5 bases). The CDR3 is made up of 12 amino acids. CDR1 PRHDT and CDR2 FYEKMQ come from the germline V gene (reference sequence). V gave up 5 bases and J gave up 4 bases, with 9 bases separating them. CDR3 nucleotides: TGTGCCAGCAGCACAGGAGAGTACGAGCAGTACTTC. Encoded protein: CASSTGEYEQYF.

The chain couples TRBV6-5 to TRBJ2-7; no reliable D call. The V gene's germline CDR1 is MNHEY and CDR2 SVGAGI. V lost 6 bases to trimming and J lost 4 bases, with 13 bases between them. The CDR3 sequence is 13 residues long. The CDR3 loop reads CASRHSRLYEQYF. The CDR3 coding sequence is TGTGCCAGCAGACACTCGAGGCTTTACGAGCAGTACTTC.

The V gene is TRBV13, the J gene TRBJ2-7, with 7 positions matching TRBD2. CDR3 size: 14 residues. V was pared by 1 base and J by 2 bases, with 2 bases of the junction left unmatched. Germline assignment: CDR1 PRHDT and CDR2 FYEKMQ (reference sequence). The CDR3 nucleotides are TGTGCCAGCAGCTTAGCTAGCGGAGCCTACGAGCAGTACTTC. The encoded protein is CASSLASGAYEQYF. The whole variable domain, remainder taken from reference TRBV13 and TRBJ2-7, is AAGVIQSPRHLIKEKRETATLKCYPIPRHDTVYWYQQGPGQDPQFLISFYEKMQSDKGSIPDRFSAQQFSDYHSELNMSSLELGDSALYFCASSLASGAYEQYFGPGTRLTVT.

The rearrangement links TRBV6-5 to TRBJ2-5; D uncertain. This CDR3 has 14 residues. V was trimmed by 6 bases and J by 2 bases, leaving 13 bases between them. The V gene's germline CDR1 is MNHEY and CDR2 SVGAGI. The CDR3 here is CASSWRMEQETQYF. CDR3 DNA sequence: TGTGCCAGCAGCTGGCGTATGGAACAAGAGACCCAGTACTTC.

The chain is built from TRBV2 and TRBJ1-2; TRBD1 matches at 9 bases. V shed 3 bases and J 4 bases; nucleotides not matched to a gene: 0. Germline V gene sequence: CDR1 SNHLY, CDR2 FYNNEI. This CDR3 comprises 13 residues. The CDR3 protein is CASSETGGYGYTF. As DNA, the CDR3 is TGTGCCAGCAGTGAGACAGGGGGCTATGGCTACACCTTC.

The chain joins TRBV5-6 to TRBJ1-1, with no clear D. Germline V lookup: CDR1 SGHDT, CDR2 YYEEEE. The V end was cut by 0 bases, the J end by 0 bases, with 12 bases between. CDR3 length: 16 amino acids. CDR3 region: CASSLGTQYMNTEAFF. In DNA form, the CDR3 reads TGTGCCAGCAGCTTGGGGACGCAATACATGAACACTGAAGCTTTCTTT.

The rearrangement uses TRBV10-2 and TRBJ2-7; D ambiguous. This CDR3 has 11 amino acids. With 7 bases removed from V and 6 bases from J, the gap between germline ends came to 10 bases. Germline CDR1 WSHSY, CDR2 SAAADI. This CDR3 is CASILGSEQYF. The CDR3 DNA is TGCGCCAGCATTTTAGGAAGCGAGCAGTACTTC.

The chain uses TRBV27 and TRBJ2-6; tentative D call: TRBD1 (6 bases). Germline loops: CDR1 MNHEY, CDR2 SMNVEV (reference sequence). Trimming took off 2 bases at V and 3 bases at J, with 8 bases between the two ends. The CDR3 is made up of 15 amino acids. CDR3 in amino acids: CASSLGRGGANVLTF. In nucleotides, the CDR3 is TGTGCCAGCAGTTTAGGCAGGGGTGGGGCCAACGTCCTGACTTTC.

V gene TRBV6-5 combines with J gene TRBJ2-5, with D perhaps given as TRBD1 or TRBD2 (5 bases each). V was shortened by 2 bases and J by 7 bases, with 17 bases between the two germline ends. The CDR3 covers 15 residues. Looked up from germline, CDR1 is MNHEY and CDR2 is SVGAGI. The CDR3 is CASSYGRGLQGTQYF. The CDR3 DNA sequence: TGTGCCAGCAGTTACGGTAGAGGGCTCCAGGGGACCCAGTACTTC.

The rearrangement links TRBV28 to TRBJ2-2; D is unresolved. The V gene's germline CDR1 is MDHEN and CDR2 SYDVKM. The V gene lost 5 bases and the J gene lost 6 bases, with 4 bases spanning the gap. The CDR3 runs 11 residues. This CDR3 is CASSPSGELFF. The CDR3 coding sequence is TGTGCCAGCAGTCCCTCCGGGGAGCTGTTTTTT.

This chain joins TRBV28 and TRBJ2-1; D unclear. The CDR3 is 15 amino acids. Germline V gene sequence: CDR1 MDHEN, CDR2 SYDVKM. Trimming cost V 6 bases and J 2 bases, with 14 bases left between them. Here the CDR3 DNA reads TGTGCCAGCAGGATATTGTCCGCCGCCTACAATGAGCAGTTCTTC. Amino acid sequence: CASRILSAAYNEQFF.

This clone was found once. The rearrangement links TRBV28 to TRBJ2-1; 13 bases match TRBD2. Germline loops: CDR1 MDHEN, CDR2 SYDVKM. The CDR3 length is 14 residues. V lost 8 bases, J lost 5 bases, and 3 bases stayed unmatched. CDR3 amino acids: CASLGLAGDNEQFF. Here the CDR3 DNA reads TGTGCCAGCTTAGGACTAGCGGGAGACAATGAGCAGTTCTTC.

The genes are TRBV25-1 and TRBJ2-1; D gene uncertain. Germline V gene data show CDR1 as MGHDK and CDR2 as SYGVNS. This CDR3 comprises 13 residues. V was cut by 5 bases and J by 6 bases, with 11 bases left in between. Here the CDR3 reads CASSSTRTNEQFF. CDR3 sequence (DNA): TGTGCCAGCAGTTCTACAAGGACCAATGAGCAGTTCTTC.

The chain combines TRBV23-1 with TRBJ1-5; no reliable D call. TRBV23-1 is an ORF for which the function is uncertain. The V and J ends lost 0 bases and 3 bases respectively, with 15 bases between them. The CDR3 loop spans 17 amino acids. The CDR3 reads CASSQSKPGTDNQPQHF. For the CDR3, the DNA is TGCGCCAGCAGTCAATCGAAGCCGGGAACGGACAATCAGCCCCAGCATTTT.

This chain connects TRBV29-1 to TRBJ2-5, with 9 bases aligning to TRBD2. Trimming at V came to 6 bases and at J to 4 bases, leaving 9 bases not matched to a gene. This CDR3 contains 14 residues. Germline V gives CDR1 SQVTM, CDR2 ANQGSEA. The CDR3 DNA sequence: TGCAGCGTCACCGCCGCGGGAGGGCGAGAGACCCAGTACTTC. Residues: CSVTAAGGRETQYF.